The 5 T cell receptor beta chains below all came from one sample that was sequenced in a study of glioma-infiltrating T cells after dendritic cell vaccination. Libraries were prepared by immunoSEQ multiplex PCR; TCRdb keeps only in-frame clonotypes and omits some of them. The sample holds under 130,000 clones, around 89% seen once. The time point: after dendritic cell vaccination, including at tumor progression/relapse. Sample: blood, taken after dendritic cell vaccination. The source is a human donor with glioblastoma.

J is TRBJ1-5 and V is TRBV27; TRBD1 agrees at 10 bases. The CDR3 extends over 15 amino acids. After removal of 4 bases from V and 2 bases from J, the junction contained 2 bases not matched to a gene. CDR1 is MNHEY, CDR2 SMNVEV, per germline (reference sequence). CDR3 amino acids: CASSSGTGGNQPQHF. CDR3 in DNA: TGTGCCAGCAGTTCTGGGACAGGGGGCAATCAGCCCCAGCATTTT.

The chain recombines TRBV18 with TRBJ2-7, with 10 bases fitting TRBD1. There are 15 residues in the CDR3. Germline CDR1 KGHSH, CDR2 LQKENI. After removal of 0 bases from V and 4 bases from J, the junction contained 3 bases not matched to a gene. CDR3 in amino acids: CASSPPGTGAYEQYF. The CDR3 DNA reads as TGTGCCAGCTCACCACCCGGGACAGGGGCGTACGAGCAGTACTTC.

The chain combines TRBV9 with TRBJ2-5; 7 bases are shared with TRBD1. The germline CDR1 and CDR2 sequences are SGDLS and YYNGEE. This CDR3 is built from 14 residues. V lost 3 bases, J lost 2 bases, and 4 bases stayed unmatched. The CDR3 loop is CASSAGQAQETQYF. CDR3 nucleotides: TGTGCCAGCAGCGCTGGACAGGCGCAAGAGACCCAGTACTTC.

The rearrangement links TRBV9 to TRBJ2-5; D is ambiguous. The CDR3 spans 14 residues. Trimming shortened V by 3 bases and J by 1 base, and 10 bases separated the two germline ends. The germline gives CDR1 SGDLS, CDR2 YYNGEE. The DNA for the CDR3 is TGTGCCAGCAGCGCCCGACACTTCCAAGAGACCCAGTACTTC. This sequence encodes CASSARHFQETQYF.

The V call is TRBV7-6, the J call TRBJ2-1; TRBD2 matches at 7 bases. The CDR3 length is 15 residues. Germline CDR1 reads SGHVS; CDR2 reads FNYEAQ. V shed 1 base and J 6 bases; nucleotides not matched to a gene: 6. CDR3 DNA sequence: TGTGCCAGCAGCTTAGTCCCGGGAGGTGCCAATGAGCAGTTCTTC. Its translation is CASSLVPGGANEQFF.